This paragraph covers one T cell receptor beta chain sequence. The sample belongs to a study of blood T cell repertoires in COVID-19. In the source study's methods: Scientists estimated how many nucleated cells there were by amplifying reference gene primers. The table came from immunoSEQ multiplex PCR; TCRdb's copy has only in-frame clones and leaves some out. V, J and clone size were drawn from that table, and D and trimming were deduced from the DNA. The data show 35,000 to 40,000 clones, 70% to 90% seen once. V lost 8 bases and J lost 0; bases outside the gene matches: 1. CDR3 length: 13 residues. Germline V lookup: CDR1 KGHSH, CDR2 LQKENI.

Sequenced sample: peripheral blood. The rearrangement links TRBV18 to TRBJ1-1, with TRBD1 identical over 9 bases. The sequence was collected from a human donor in a cohort sampled during active COVID-19. CDR3 sequence (DNA): TGTGCCAGCGGGGACAGGGTGAACACTGAAGCTTTCTTT. Its protein product is CASGDRVNTEAFF.